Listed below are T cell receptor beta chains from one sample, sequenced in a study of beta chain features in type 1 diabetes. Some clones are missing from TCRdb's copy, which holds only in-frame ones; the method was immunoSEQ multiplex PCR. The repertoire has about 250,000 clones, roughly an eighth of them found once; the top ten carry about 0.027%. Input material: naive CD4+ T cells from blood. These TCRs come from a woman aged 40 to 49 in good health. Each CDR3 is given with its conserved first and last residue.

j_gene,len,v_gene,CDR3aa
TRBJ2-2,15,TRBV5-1,CASSPRAGDTGELFF
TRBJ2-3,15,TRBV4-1,CASNSLAGSTDTQYF
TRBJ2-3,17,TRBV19,CASSILLAGRSTDTQYF
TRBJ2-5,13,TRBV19,CASSMAVQETQYF
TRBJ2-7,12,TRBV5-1,CASRGDYYEQYF
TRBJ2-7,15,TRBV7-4,CASSLGDRAFYEQYF
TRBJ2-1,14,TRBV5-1,CASSLVSGGNEQFF
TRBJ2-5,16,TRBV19,CASRTAPGTGMETQYF
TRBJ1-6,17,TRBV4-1,CASSHRQGKGADSPLHF
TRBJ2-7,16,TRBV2,CASSDAGQGVDYEQYF
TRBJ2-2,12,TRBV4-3,CASSHPYGELFF
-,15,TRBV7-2,CASSLAVGQGFEQYF
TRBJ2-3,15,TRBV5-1,CASQGGGGSTDTQYF
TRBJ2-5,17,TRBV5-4,CASSLPTGTSGGKTQYF
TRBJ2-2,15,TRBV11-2,CASSALAGNTGELFF
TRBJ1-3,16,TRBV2,CASSRDRGSFGNTIYF
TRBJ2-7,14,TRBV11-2,CASRPTGGSYEQYF
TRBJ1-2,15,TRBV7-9,CASSLALTGVYGYTF
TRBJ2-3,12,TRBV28,CASGGGLTTQYF
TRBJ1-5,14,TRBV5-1,CASSLRQGPQPQHF
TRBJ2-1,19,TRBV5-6,CASSSFRTGEFSSYNEQFF
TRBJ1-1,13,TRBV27,CASSYPGDTEAFF
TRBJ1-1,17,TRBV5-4,CASSLVIGLLMNTEAFF
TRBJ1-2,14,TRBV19,CASSIGQLNYGYTF
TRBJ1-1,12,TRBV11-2,CASSPRSTEAFF
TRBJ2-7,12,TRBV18,CASSPSVDEQYF
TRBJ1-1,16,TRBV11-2,CASSTGGAGGATEAFF
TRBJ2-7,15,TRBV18,CASSPLDRGLYEQYF
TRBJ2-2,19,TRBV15,CATSKGLAGTTMRTGELFF
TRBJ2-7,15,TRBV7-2,CASSPAAGGPYEQYF
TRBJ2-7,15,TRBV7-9,CASSLASTRPYEQYF
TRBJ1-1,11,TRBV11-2,CASSLDRLTFF
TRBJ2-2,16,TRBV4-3,CASSQEDRGRNGELFF
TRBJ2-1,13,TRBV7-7,CASSFSRHNEQFF
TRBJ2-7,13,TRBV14,CASSRTWKPEQYF
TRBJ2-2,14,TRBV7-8,CAGRLEGHTGELFF
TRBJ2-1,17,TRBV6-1,CASSVGGGGSSYNEQFF
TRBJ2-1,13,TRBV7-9,CASSLSEGRKQFF
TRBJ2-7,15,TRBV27,CASSYRTGSSYEQYF
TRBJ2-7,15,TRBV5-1,CASSPQGDGAYEQYF
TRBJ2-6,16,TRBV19,CASSSGQGGGANVLTF
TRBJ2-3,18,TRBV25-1,CASLSSVTSGSSTDTQYF
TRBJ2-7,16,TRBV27,CASRLGGSGYSYEQYF
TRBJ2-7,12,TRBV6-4,CASRRIEAEQYF
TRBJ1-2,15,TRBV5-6,CASSLPRGQREGYTF
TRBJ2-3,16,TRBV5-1,CASSVPRATSTDTQYF
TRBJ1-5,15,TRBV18,CASSPAGGSNQPQHF
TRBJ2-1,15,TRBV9,CASSSAGGPRDEQFF
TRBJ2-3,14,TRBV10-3,CAISESKGVDTQYF
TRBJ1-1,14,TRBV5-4,CASRAGGVGTEAFF
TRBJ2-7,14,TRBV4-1,CASNPGQGTYEQYF
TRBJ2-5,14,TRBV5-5,CASSGFRGSETQYF
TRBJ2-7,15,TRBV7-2,CASSLDGGGNYEQYF
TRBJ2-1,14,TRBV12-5,CASGELDYKDEQFF
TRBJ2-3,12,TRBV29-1,CSVEASTDTQYF
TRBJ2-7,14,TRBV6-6,CASRTNKQGGEQYF
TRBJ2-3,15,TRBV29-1,CSVPDSGGSTDTQYF
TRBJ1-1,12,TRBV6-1,CASSDIRGRAFF
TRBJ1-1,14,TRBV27,CASSLFTGNTEAFF